This T cell receptor beta chain came from a study of blood T cell repertoires in COVID-19 (dated by TCRdb to the early 2020s). Broadly, across the study: Collaborator samples came from the United States, Italy and Spain and covered acute and convalescent phases of COVID-19. The repertoires were released in a freely available public database intended as a resource for research on the immune response to SARS-CoV-2. The samples were drawn from two sources: the first 160 participants of the ongoing ImmuneRACE study, and over 1,000 subjects contributed by 6 global collaborators. Where available, HLA class I and class II types were obtained from metadata supplied by the sample provider rather than from assay-based typing. The dataset comprised deeply sampled blood TCRbeta repertoires from subjects exposed to, actively infected with, or recovered from COVID-19. Sample metadata almost always included a de-identified subject ID, COVID-19 status, age in years and sex. The material from the prospective study consisted of cDNA or gDNA derived from T cells, B-cell-depleted T cells, or PBMCs. On the study overall, not on this receptor specifically: Clinical and demographic metadata were provided uncurated, with the amount varying by source and participant.

Each collaborating institution followed its own protocols to collect whole blood in K2EDTA tubes. For TCRbeta analysis, collaborators shipped samples in one of three forms: frozen whole blood, isolated PBMCs, or DNA extracted from either of those sample types. TCRbeta CDR3 regions were amplified from genomic DNA by means of the immunoSEQ Assay, a bias-controlled multiplex PCR. As for the authors' bioinformatics: Within the assay, amplification of reference gene primers was used to estimate how many nucleated cells each sample contained. To quantify the absolute abundance of each unique TCRbeta CDR3 rearrangement, sequence reads were collapsed and filtered. For each sample, productive Simpson clonality was calculated by taking the square root of Simpson's diversity index across productive rearrangements. Drawn from immuneACCESS, this table holds only the in-frame rearrangements with V and J called that TCRdb kept. Clones are partly lost; checked studies trace under half to an unresolved V gene and leave the rest unexplained. For V, J and clone size, that table is used; D and trimming come from the DNA. The sample data list tens of thousands of clones, and 60% to 80% of these were observed just once. The top ten hold 10% to 15% of the sample.

The CDR3 contains 16 residues, cysteine and phenylalanine counted. This entry keeps only the CDR3 DNA: 48 bases, framed from base 1. Deletion took 3 bases off V and 1 base off J, with a span of 14 bases between the germline ends. The germline V gene yields MNHEY for CDR1 and SVGAGI for CDR2. As regards this clone: It has no known antigen specificity. Per-base qualities were not stored, and no clone one base away is much larger.

The clonotype comes from a man at least 80 years old with acute or convalescent COVID-19. The sequencing input was peripheral blood. Recombination connected TRBV6-5 to TRBJ2-3; the D region possibly corresponds to TRBD2 (6 bases align). The DNA sequence is as follows: TGTGCCAGCAGTTATAGTTTTAGCGGCCGCACAGATACGCAGTATTTT. Its translation is CASSYSFSGRTDTQYF.